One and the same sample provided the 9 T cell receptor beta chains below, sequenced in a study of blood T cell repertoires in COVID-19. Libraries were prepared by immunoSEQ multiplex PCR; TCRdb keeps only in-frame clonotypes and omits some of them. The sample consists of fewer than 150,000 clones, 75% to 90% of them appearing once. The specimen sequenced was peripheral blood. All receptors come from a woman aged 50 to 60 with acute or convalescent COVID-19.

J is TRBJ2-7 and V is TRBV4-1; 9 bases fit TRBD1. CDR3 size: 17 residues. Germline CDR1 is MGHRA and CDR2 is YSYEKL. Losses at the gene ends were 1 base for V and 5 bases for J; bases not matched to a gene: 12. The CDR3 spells CASSQVEAGQGPHEQYF. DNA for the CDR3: TGCGCCAGCAGCCAAGTAGAAGCGGGACAGGGTCCCCACGAGCAGTACTTC.

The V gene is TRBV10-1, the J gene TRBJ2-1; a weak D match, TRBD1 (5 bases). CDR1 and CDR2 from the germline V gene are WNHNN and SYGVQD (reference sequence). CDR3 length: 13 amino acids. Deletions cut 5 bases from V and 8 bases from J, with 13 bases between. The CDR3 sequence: CASSKTSRDEQFF. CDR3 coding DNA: TGCGCCAGCAGTAAAACGAGCAGGGATGAGCAGTTCTTC.

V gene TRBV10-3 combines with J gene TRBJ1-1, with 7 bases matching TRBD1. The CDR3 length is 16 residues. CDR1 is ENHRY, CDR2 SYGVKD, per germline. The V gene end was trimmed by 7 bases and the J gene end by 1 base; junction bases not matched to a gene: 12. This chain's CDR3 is CAITGDPGQSNTEAFF. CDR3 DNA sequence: TGTGCCATCACTGGAGACCCGGGACAGTCGAACACTGAAGCTTTCTTT.

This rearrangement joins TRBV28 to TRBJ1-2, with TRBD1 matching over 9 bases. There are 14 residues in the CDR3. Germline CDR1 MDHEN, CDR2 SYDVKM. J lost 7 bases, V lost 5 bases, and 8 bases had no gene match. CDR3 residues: CASSHTGGAGGYTF. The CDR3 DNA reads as TGTGCCAGCAGTCATACAGGGGGCGCGGGTGGCTACACCTTC.

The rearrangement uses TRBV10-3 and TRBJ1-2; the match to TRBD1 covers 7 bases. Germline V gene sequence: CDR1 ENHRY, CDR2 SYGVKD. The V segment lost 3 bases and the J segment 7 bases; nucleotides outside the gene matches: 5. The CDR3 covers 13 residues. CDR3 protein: CAISDDRESGYTF. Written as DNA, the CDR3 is TGTGCCATCAGTGATGACAGGGAAAGTGGCTACACCTTC.

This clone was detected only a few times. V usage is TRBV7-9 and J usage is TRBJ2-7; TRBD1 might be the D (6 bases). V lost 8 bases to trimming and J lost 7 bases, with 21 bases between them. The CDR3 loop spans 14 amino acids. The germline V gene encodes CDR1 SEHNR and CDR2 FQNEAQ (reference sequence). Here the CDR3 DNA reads TGTGCCAGCGGATGGGACAACTCCCCGGGAGAGCAGTACTTC. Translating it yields CASGWDNSPGEQYF.

Here the CDR3 reads CASSLRGAKNIQYF. The CDR3, as DNA: TGTGCCAGCAGCCTCAGGGGGGCCAAAAACATTCAGTACTTC. The chain joins TRBV28 to TRBJ2-4; 7 nucleotides align to TRBD1. Germline V gives CDR1 MDHEN, CDR2 SYDVKM. The CDR3 contains 14 residues. The V segment lost 6 bases and the J segment 1 base; nucleotides outside the gene matches: 3.

DNA of the CDR3: TGCGCCAGCAGCCAAACAGGGGCGGACGAGCAGTACTTC. Translation: CASSQTGADEQYF. The rearrangement links TRBV4-1 to TRBJ2-7; TRBD1 matches at 7 bases. The V segment lost 2 bases and the J segment 5 bases; nucleotides outside the gene matches: 3. CDR3 length equals 13 residues. CDR1 and CDR2 from the germline V gene are MGHRA and YSYEKL.

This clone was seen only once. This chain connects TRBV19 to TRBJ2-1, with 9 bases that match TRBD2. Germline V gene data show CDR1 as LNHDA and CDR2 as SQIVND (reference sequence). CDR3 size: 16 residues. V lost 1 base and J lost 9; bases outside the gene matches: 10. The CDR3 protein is CASSIVGASGIAEQFF. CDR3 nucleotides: TGTGCCAGTAGTATAGTAGGGGCTAGCGGGATCGCTGAGCAGTTCTTC.